Below, one T cell receptor (beta chain) is given with its context. Its specificity is not known. MiXCR, run by TCRdb on the 5' RACE reads, gives a single entry per CDR3 protein. The data contain under 300,000 distinct CDR3 sequences, over 15% of them singletons. V dropped 4 bases and J dropped 4 bases, with 8 bases sitting between them. The CDR3 is 11 residues long. Germline V gene sequence: CDR1 SQVTM, CDR2 ANQGSEA. The sample originates from a study of T-cell memory formation after mild COVID-19. The study, taken as a whole, reports: Balance between CD4 and CD8 was seen in clones contracting day 15 to 85, and a CD4+ lean was seen in later expanders. Cross-reactive memory apparently joined, as some responding clones appeared in pre-infection memory.

The sequenced sample was PBMCs or a T cell subset sorted from them (not recorded which). V gene TRBV29-1 combines with J gene TRBJ2-7; weak D call: TRBD1 (6 bases). This clonotype originated in a man aged 18 to 30 who had mild COVID-19 (a few samples of this study predate the infection). Cell type and time point are not known. CDR3 sequence: CSVGTDYEQYF. The CDR3 DNA is TGCAGCGTTGGGACAGATTACGAGCAGTACTTC.